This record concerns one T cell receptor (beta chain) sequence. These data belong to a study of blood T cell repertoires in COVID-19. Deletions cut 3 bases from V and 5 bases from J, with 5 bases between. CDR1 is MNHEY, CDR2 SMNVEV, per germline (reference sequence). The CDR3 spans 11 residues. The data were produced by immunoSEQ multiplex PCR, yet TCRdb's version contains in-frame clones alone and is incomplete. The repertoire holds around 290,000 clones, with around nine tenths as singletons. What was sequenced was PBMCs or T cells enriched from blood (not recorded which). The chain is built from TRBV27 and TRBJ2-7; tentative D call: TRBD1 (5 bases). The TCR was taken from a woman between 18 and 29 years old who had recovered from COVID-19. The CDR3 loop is CASSLGHEQYF. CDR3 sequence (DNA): TGTGCCAGCAGTTTGGGGCACGAGCAGTACTTC.